A single sample gave rise to the 10 T cell receptor beta chains below, sequenced in a study of T cell repertoires in cytomegalovirus infection. Each CDR3 protein is one row after TCRdb ran MiXCR on the reads. The table lists approximately 130,000 distinct CDR3 sequences, approximately 9.2% of them singletons. Sequencing input: PBMCs. These receptors all come from a human donor in good health (CMV status not recorded). Some clones in this sample may be carry-over from other donors' samples.

This clonotype has more than one count but fewer than ten. The chain carries TRBV29-1 and TRBJ1-1, with unresolved D. The germline V gene has CDR1 SQVTM and CDR2 ANQGSEA. The V end lost 8 bases, the J end lost 0 bases, and 7 bases lay between the germline ends. This CDR3 comprises 11 residues. CDR3 nucleotides: TGCAGCCTTACAATGAACACTGAAGCTTTCTTT. Translated, it gives CSLTMNTEAFF.

The table lists this clonotype with a count of one. Given a much more abundant clone one base away, this may be a read error. This chain links TRBV6-5 with TRBJ2-3; the match to TRBD2 covers 12 bases. The germline CDR1 and CDR2 sequences are MNHEY and SVGAGI. CDR3 length equals 17 residues. V trimming: 5 bases; J trimming: 5 bases; junction bases outside the gene matches: 11. In nucleotides, the CDR3 is TGTGCCAGCAGTCCTGTACTAGCGGGGGGCCGCCGAGATACGCAGTATTTT. This codes for CASSPVLAGGRRDTQYF.

The chain couples TRBV5-6 to TRBJ1-2, with D tentatively TRBD1 (5 bases). There are 15 residues in the CDR3. Per the germline V gene, CDR1 is SGHDT and CDR2 is YYEEEE. V was trimmed by 0 bases and J by 4 bases, leaving 13 bases between them. The CDR3 region is CASSLGAGLGYGYTF. The DNA of the CDR3 is TGTGCCAGCAGCTTGGGGGCAGGGCTTGGCTATGGCTACACCTTC.

The chain couples TRBV20-1 to TRBJ2-2, with 7 nucleotides matching TRBD1. Germline lookup yields CDR1 DFQATT and CDR2 SNEGSKA (reference sequence). The CDR3 has 14 amino acids. With 1 base clipped from V and 3 bases from J, the junction kept 2 bases outside the gene matches. CDR3 protein: CSARAGGDTGELFF. The CDR3 coding sequence is TGCAGTGCTAGAGCAGGGGGTGACACCGGGGAGCTGTTTTTT.

In its sample, this clonotype was seen many times. The chain recombines TRBV6-5 with TRBJ2-7, with 7 nucleotides matching TRBD2. Germline CDR1 reads MNHEY; CDR2 reads SVGAGI. The CDR3 runs to 15 residues. With 5 bases clipped from V and 2 bases from J, the junction kept 9 bases outside the gene matches. Here the CDR3 DNA reads TGTGCCAGCAGTAACGGCGGCGGGGGAACCTACGAGCAGTACTTC. This sequence encodes CASSNGGGGTYEQYF.

This clonotype was detected many times. The rearrangement uses TRBV12-3 or TRBV12-4 and TRBJ2-2; D is perhaps TRBD2 (6 bases). The CDR3 sequence is 14 residues long. V lost 3 bases, J lost 6 bases, and 11 bases lay in between. The CDR3 bases are TGTGCCAGCAGTTTTGCCAGGGAGGCCGGGGAGCTGTTTTTT. Residues: CASSFAREAGELFF.

This clonotype came up many times. The V and J genes are TRBV12-3 or TRBV12-4 and TRBJ2-1, with TRBD2 identical over 16 bases. CDR3 length: 21 residues. The junction had 17 bases not matched to a gene; V was cut back by 7 bases and J by 2 bases. The CDR3 DNA reads as TGTGCCAGCAAGGCTAGCACCGGGACTAGCGGGGGGGTTACCCCCTACAATGAGCAGTTCTTC. As protein: CASKASTGTSGGVTPYNEQFF.

There are many counts of this clonotype. The CDR3 nucleotides read TGTGCCAGCAGCATACAGAACACCGGGGAGCTGTTTTTT. This translates into CASSIQNTGELFF. This chain connects TRBV2 to TRBJ2-2; no clear D gene. Germline assignment: CDR1 SNHLY and CDR2 FYNNEI. The CDR3 sequence is 13 residues long. The ends were cut back, 6 bases at V and 1 base at J, with 6 bases in the middle.

The V and J genes are TRBV6-5 and TRBJ1-3; TRBD1 matches 9 bases. The CDR3 covers 15 residues. Germline V gene sequence: CDR1 MNHEY, CDR2 SVGAGI. With 9 bases clipped from V and 2 bases from J, the junction kept 8 bases outside the gene matches. CDR3 coding DNA: TGTGCCAGTGGACAGGGGAGGTTGACTGGAAACACCATATATTTT. This translates into CASGQGRLTGNTIYF.

The rearrangement joins TRBV4-1 to TRBJ2-4, with a weak D call TRBD2 (7 bases). Germline V lookup: CDR1 MGHRA, CDR2 YSYEKL. The CDR3 runs 15 residues. Trimming removed 0 bases at V and 9 bases at J, with 15 bases between. CDR3 in amino acids: CASSQDFQGGGIQYF. The CDR3 bases are TGCGCCAGCAGCCAAGATTTCCAGGGAGGGGGCATTCAGTACTTC.